This TCR beta chain comes out of a study of blood T cell repertoires in COVID-19. Study background: The United States, Italy and Spain were the sources of the acute and convalescent COVID-19 samples. PBMCs, B-cell-depleted T cells, or T cells were the source of the cDNA or gDNA that made up the material.

The CDR3 contains 16 residues. Clones were read by immunoSEQ multiplex PCR, and TCRdb kept only the in-frame ones, dropping some. This sample has approximately 260,000 clones, with approximately 78% found just once. The sample taken for sequencing was peripheral blood. This chain uses TRBV21-1 with TRBJ1-4; TRBD1, as called in the table, went unchecked against the DNA. TRBV21-1 is designated a pseudogene. The sequence was obtained from a woman aged 55-70 years with active or convalescent COVID-19. The CDR3 loop is CASSKGGVATNEKLFF. The CDR3 DNA reads TGTGCCAGCAGCAAAGGGGGCGTTGCAACTAATGAAAAACTGTTTTTT.